The clone carrying this T cell receptor beta chain was observed many times. The antigen is undetermined. These data originate in a study of identical twins. Trimming pared 1 base from V and 4 bases from J, leaving 14 bases between. Germline-derived CDR1 and CDR2 are MGHDK and SYGVNS. This CDR3 contains 15 residues. The study, taken as a whole, reports: Carriage of fewer insertions was seen in abundant cord blood beta clonotypes, whereas memory repertoires showed none.

Unique molecular identifiers were present on the cDNA, which also gained a universal primer site by template switching. TCRdb itself ran the 5' RACE reads through MiXCR, one entry per CDR3 protein. The sample comprises some 270,000 distinct CDR3 sequences, about 8% of which are singletons, and 2.5% to 3.5% rests with the top ten. The same sample was also studied in work on yellow fever vaccine responses in identical twins. That source notes: Vaccine-induced T cell responses in twins were reportedly observed to appear partly convergent, partly personalized.

The sequence was collected from a woman under 30 in good health. The sequencing sample was made of CD8+ T cells sorted from blood. The chain joins TRBV25-1 to TRBJ2-7; D is possibly TRBD2 (7 bases). CDR3 in DNA: TGTGCCAGCAGTGAATCTGCACAGGGAGGGTACGAGCAGTACTTC. Protein product: CASSESAQGGYEQYF.